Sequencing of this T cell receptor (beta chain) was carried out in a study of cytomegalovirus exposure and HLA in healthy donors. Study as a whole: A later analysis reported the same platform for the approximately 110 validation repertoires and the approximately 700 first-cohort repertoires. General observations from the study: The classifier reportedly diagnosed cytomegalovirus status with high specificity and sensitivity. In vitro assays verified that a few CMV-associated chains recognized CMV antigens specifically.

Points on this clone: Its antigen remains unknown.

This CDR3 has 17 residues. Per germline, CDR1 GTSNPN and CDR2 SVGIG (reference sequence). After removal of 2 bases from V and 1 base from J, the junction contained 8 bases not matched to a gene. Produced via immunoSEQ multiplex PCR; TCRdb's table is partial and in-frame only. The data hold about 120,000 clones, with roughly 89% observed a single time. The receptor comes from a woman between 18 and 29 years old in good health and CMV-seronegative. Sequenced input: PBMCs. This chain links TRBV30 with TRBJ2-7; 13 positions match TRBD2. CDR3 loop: CAWSRLAGGFKSYEQYF. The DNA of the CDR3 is TGTGCCTGGAGTCGACTAGCGGGAGGTTTCAAATCCTACGAGCAGTACTTC.